The source of this TCR beta chain is a study of T cell responses to AZD1222 COVID-19 vaccine (dated by TCRdb to the early 2020s). Describing the broader study: AZD1222 recipients given second doses at about 4 weeks or at about 12 weeks were pooled, since spike-specific TCR depth and breadth were not found to differ between the two schedules. Trial participants were enrolled into age subgroups of 18-55, 56-69 and 70-plus years, which contained around 140, 26 and 57 TCR-sequenced participants, respectively. A total of approximately 240 trial participants underwent TCR sequencing, of whom about 200 received two doses of AZD1222 and some 26 received two doses of the MenACWY control vaccine. Overall study results and their limits: Conclusions about previously exposed vaccinees were limited because only a handful of AZD1222 recipients were SARS-CoV-2 seropositive at baseline. CD4 TCRs associated with the vaccine covered the entire spike protein, and the dominant responses were in regions 160-218 and 743-854. Because no samples from the day 14 peak response were available, repertoires could be characterized only after the peak T cell response. In the small 56-69-year group, the increase in depth fell short of significance, most likely because of low power. Epitopes outside the regions mutated in the B.1.351 and B.1.1.7 variants were reportedly recognized by nearly half of the unique spike-specific TCRs. After two AZD1222 doses, both the breadth and the depth of spike-specific TCRs were significantly higher than at day 0 and than in MenACWY recipients. Most participants were white British and females outnumbered males, and the authors suggested that clonal diversity may have been underestimated.

The germline ends are 9 bases apart after V is trimmed by 4 bases and J by 0 bases. The germline V gene encodes CDR1 LGHDT and CDR2 YNNKEL (reference sequence). The CDR3 starts with the cysteine, ends with the phenylalanine, and has 14 residues. Kept here is only the CDR3 DNA, which spans 42 bases and is read in frame from base 1. The sample's time point, from its label and the paper: baseline before first vaccination. Samples from vaccinated people were obtained from the UK trials COV001 and COV002, which included a single-blind randomized controlled phase 2/3 trial of AZD1222 (ChAdOx1 nCoV-19) in healthy adults. Trial participant PBMC samples were collected at day 0 and day 28 after the second dose for TCRbeta chain sequencing. This clone is classified as medium-sized (0.01 to 0.1%). It lacks a known antigen. Base qualities were left out, and no much larger clone turns up one base away. The CDR3 regions of human TCRbeta chains were subjected to immunosequencing. Turning to the authors' computational methods: TCRs in the repertoires were compared against a reference library of SARS-CoV-2-specific TCRs that had been generated with the MIRA antigen-specificity platform. Breadth was defined as the fraction of unique TCRs that were SARS-CoV-2-associated. Depth was defined as the fraction of total T cells that were SARS-CoV-2-associated. Using the MIRA data, each spike-specific TCR was assigned both to the spike region to which the TCR was reactive and to a CD4 or CD8 class. Log10-transformed breadth and depth values were compared by one-way ANOVA with Sidak's multiple comparisons tests. TCRdb carries this immuneACCESS record with in-frame sequences only. Its versions omit some clonotypes, under half of them owing to an unresolved V gene in the studies checked, with the rest unexplained. V and J calls and clone size come straight from that table; D and trimming were deduced from the DNA. The sample table records about 66,000 clones; less than 90% of these occur just once. The ten largest clones take up 15% to 20% of the sample.

The sequenced sample was peripheral blood, obtained on day 0 of AZD1222 vaccination. The sequence is built from TRBV3-1 (or the pseudogene TRBV3-2) and TRBJ1-2; TRBD1 is perhaps the D gene, given 5 matching bases. This TCR was sampled from an adult in good health. CDR3 region: CASSRQRTNYGYTF. The nucleotides are TGTGCCAGCAGCCGACAGAGAACTAACTATGGCTACACCTTC.